These 27 T cell receptor beta chains were all obtained from the same sample, sequenced in a study of vaccination effects on CD4 cells after COVID-19. No antigens are known for them. Sequencing used immunoSEQ multiplex PCR; TCRdb keeps in-frame clones, though not all of them. The table shows approximately 30,000 clones, with roughly 67% occurring only once. Sequencing was preceded by expansion of antigen-specific CD4+ T cells with viral peptide pools in the ViraFEST assay. Cells that had been cultured for roughly 9 days were the source of isolated CD4+ T cells. Subjects were given two BNT162b2 or mRNA-1273 vaccine doses. Sequences were derived from CD4+ T cells from PBMCs cultured with SARS-CoV-2 spike peptides, sampled after COVID-19 vaccination. The source is a human donor who received a COVID-19 vaccine.

The chain uses TRBV7-8 and TRBJ1-2; D not certain. With 1 base removed from V and 1 base from J, the gap between germline ends came to 10 bases. Germline CDR1 reads SGHVS; CDR2 reads FQNEAQ. The CDR3 runs to 15 residues. CDR3: CASSLDLLVNYGYTF. In DNA form, the CDR3 reads TGTGCCAGCAGCTTAGACCTGTTGGTTAACTATGGCTACACCTTC.

This clone showed up just a few times. This rearrangement joins TRBV6-1 to TRBJ1-1, with a weak D call TRBD1 (6 bases). V lost 3 bases, J lost 5 bases, and 16 bases lay in between. The CDR3 has 15 residues. CDR1 is MNHNS and CDR2 is SASEGT in the germline V gene. The CDR3 spells CASSDRGVAGTEAFF. CDR3 in DNA: TGTGCCAGCAGTGACAGGGGCGTGGCGGGTACTGAAGCTTTCTTT.

V is TRBV27 and J is TRBJ1-2, with TRBD1 matching over 7 bases. There are 15 residues in the CDR3. V was pared by 2 bases and J by 4 bases, with 7 bases of the junction left unmatched. Germline V gene sequence: CDR1 MNHEY, CDR2 SMNVEV (reference sequence). As DNA, the CDR3 is TGTGCCAGCAGTTTAGAGGGGGCGCAGGGCTATGGCTACACCTTC. It yields the protein CASSLEGAQGYGYTF.

This clone was seen only once. CDR3 in amino acids: CASSQARWYGKLFF. CDR3 nucleotide sequence: TGTGCCAGCAGCCAGGCAAGGTGGTACGGAAAACTGTTTTTT. The chain is built from TRBV3-1 (or the pseudogene TRBV3-2) and TRBJ1-4; D not resolved. Per germline, CDR1 LGHDT and CDR2 YNNKEL (reference sequence). This CDR3 region has 14 residues. V was clipped by 3 bases and J by 10 bases, with 15 bases between them.

In this sample, this clone turned up once. V usage is TRBV6-1 and J usage is TRBJ1-1; D perhaps matches TRBD1 (5 bases). Germline V gene data show CDR1 as MNHNS and CDR2 as SASEGT. The germline V and J ends were trimmed by 1 base and 4 bases, with 10 bases remaining between them. The CDR3 length is 14 residues. The CDR3 nucleotides are TGTGCCAGCAGTGAAGGTTGGGGGGGCACTGAAGCTTTCTTT. It translates to CASSEGWGGTEAFF.

The chain links TRBV10-2 to TRBJ2-7; 8 bases line up with TRBD2. The CDR3 runs to 15 residues. Germline CDR1 WSHSY, CDR2 SAAADI. Trimming at V came to 0 bases and at J to 2 bases, leaving 3 bases not matched to a gene. CDR3 sequence: CASSESLAGTYEQYF. The DNA of the CDR3 is TGCGCCAGCAGTGAGTCCTTAGCGGGGACCTACGAGCAGTACTTC.

The gene calls are TRBV11-3 and TRBJ2-7; D may correspond to TRBD1 or TRBD2 (5 bases each). Trimming removed 5 bases from V and 3 bases from J, with 11 bases in between. Germline V CDR1 and CDR2: SGHNT, YENEEA. CDR3 length equals 13 residues. CDR3 nucleotide sequence: TGTGCCAGCAGCCTAGGGACCATCTACGAGCAGTACTTC. Amino acids: CASSLGTIYEQYF.

This sequence joins TRBV7-2 and TRBJ2-7, with 14 bases aligning to TRBD2. Germline assignment: CDR1 SGHTA and CDR2 FQGNSA. The CDR3 length is 16 residues. V was pared by 4 bases and J by 9 bases, with 11 bases of the junction left unmatched. The CDR3 sequence: CASSSGLAGGNEVQYF. The CDR3 DNA reads TGTGCCAGCAGCTCAGGACTAGCGGGAGGTAACGAAGTGCAGTACTTC. Full variable domain (missing parts from reference TRBV7-2 and TRBJ2-7): GAGVSQSPSNKVTEKGKDVELRCDPISGHTALYWYRQSLGQGLEFLIYFQGNSAPDKSGLPSDRFSAERTGGSVSTLTIQRTQQEDSAVYLCASSSGLAGGNEVQYFGPGTRLTVT.

The V and J genes are TRBV19 and TRBJ2-5; D tentatively reads TRBD1 or TRBD2 (6 bases each). Germline assignment: CDR1 LNHDA and CDR2 SQIVND (reference sequence). The CDR3 spans 14 residues. The V end was cut by 3 bases, the J end by 6 bases, with 14 bases between. DNA for the CDR3: TGTGCCAGTAGTATTAGCCCGGGGGCCAAGACCCAGTACTTC. Protein: CASSISPGAKTQYF. Together with reference TRBV19 and TRBJ2-5, the CDR3 gives the full variable domain: DGGITQSPKYLFRKEGQNVTLSCEQNLNHDAMYWYRQDPGQGLRLIYYSQIVNDFQKGDIAEGYSVSREKKESFPLTVTSAQKNPTAFYLCASSISPGAKTQYFGPGTRLLVL.

The chain joins TRBV11-3 to TRBJ2-1, with 11 bases matching TRBD2. Germline values: CDR1 SGHNT, CDR2 YENEEA. The CDR3 runs 15 residues. The J segment lost 4 bases and the V segment lost 4 bases, leaving 3 bases of the junction unmatched. In DNA form, the CDR3 reads TGTGCCAGCAGCTACTTAGCGGGAGGGTACAATGAGCAGTTCTTC. Translated, it gives CASSYLAGGYNEQFF.

This clone was seen only a few times. The rearrangement joins TRBV5-6 to TRBJ2-2; D perhaps matches TRBD2 (7 bases). The V gene's germline CDR1 is SGHDT and CDR2 YYEEEE. This CDR3 is 15 amino acids long. V dropped 4 bases and J dropped 1 base, with 11 bases sitting between them. For the CDR3, the DNA is TGTGCCAGCAGCCGGGGGGCAGGGAACACCGGGGAGCTGTTTTTT. This sequence encodes CASSRGAGNTGELFF.

The chain has TRBV10-1 and TRBJ2-1; no clear D gene. V was trimmed by 3 bases and J by 6 bases, leaving 6 bases between them. The CDR3 is 12 amino acids. CDR1 and CDR2 from the germline V gene are WNHNN and SYGVQD (reference sequence). Here the CDR3 reads CASSEKTNEQFF. Here the CDR3 DNA reads TGCGCCAGCAGTGAAAAGACCAATGAGCAGTTCTTC.

This clone appeared a few times. The V call is TRBV5-5, the J call TRBJ2-1; D is unresolved. Germline V lookup: CDR1 SGHKS, CDR2 YYEKEE (reference sequence). Trimming took 0 bases from V and 8 from J, leaving 18 bases between them. The CDR3 is 16 residues long. The CDR3 is CASSLGKGGQGDEQFF. The CDR3 DNA sequence: TGTGCCAGCAGCTTGGGAAAGGGTGGGCAAGGCGATGAGCAGTTCTTC.

The rearrangement uses TRBV3-1 (or the pseudogene TRBV3-2) and TRBJ2-2; TRBD2 aligns across 7 bases. The J segment lost 3 bases and the V segment lost 1 base, leaving 11 bases of the junction unmatched. The germline gives CDR1 LGHDT, CDR2 YNNKEL (reference sequence). The CDR3 contains 18 residues. DNA for the CDR3: TGTGCCAGCAGCCAAGTGAGTTGGCTAGCGGACTACACCGGGGAGCTGTTTTTT. Its protein product is CASSQVSWLADYTGELFF.

The chain is built from TRBV2 and TRBJ2-7; the match to TRBD1 covers 10 bases. The CDR3 runs to 13 residues. V dropped 6 bases and J dropped 7; count of bases not matched to a gene: 6. The germline V gene encodes CDR1 SNHLY and CDR2 FYNNEI. CDR3 sequence reads: CASRGTGAKEQYF. The CDR3 nucleotides read TGTGCCAGCAGGGGGACAGGGGCTAAAGAGCAGTACTTC.

This clone was detected a few times. The chain carries TRBV4-1 and TRBJ1-2; 8 nucleotides match TRBD1. Germline CDR1 and CDR2: MGHRA and YSYEKL. The CDR3 runs 14 residues. V was pared by 2 bases and J by 5 bases, with 4 bases of the junction left unmatched. CDR3 DNA: TGCGCCAGCAGCCAACTCGGACAGGGTTATGGCTACACCTTC. Protein product: CASSQLGQGYGYTF.

In its sample, this clone was seen a few times. The chain recombines TRBV14 with TRBJ2-1; the D is unclear. Trimming took off 4 bases at V and 5 bases at J, with 9 bases between the two ends. Germline assignment: CDR1 SGHDN and CDR2 FVKESK. The CDR3 runs to 13 residues. CDR3 sequence: CASSRGRNNEQFF. The DNA of the CDR3 is TGTGCCAGCAGCCGAGGACGTAACAATGAGCAGTTCTTC.

The CDR3 spells CASSMSLAARTEQYF. The CDR3 DNA reads as TGTGCCAGTAGTATGTCACTAGCGGCTCGTACGGAGCAGTACTTC. The chain uses TRBV19 and TRBJ2-7; 8 bases map to TRBD2. The trim removed 3 bases at V and 7 bases at J, leaving 11 bases unmatched. The CDR3 is 15 amino acids. In germline, CDR1 is LNHDA, CDR2 SQIVND (reference sequence).

The V gene is TRBV25-1, the J gene TRBJ2-2; 7 bases are shared with TRBD1. CDR1 MGHDK and CDR2 SYGVNS come from the germline V gene. The CDR3 length is 16 residues. V trimming: 2 bases; J trimming: 3 bases; junction bases outside the gene matches: 6. CDR3 sequence: CASSELFGTDTGELFF. For the CDR3, the DNA is TGTGCCAGCAGTGAACTCTTCGGGACAGACACCGGGGAGCTGTTTTTT.

This clone came up once. The rearrangement joins TRBV27 to TRBJ2-6; D gene uncertain. Trimming left V 0 bases short and J 1 base short, with 13 bases between. CDR1 is MNHEY and CDR2 is SMNVEV in the germline V gene (reference sequence). The CDR3 spans 18 residues. The CDR3 DNA reads TGTGCCAGCAGTTTATCGTCGAGGTTAAGATCTGGGGCCAACGTCCTGACTTTC. As protein: CASSLSSRLRSGANVLTF.

The CDR3, as DNA: TGTGCTAGTGGTTTGGTAGTATCCAGACCTGCGCCGGGACTCCTCTCCTACAATGAGCAGTTCTTC. Protein sequence: CASGLVVSRPAPGLLSYNEQFF. This chain uses TRBV12-5 with TRBJ2-1, with D perhaps matching TRBD2 (6 bases). The germline gives CDR1 LGHNT, CDR2 FRNRAP. Trimming removed 0 bases at V and 0 bases at J, with 27 bases between. The CDR3 has 22 residues.

The chain couples TRBV3-1 (or the pseudogene TRBV3-2) to TRBJ1-2, with D possibly being TRBD1 (5 bases). Germline V CDR1 and CDR2: LGHDT, YNNKEL (reference sequence). This CDR3 is 15 amino acids long. Deletions cut 2 bases from V and 3 bases from J, with 13 bases between. The CDR3 sequence is CASSQRKGPDYGYTF. The CDR3 DNA is TGTGCCAGCAGCCAAAGAAAGGGGCCGGACTATGGCTACACCTTC.

This clone was found a few times. This sequence joins TRBV10-1 and TRBJ2-1; TRBD2 aligns across 8 bases. The CDR3 extends over 15 amino acids. Germline V gene lookup returns CDR1 WNHNN and CDR2 SYGVQD (reference sequence). The V segment lost 6 bases and the J segment 3 bases; nucleotides outside the gene matches: 7. CDR3 nucleotide sequence: TGCGCCAGCAGCCTAAGCGGGAGCTTCTACAATGAGCAGTTCTTC. Protein sequence: CASSLSGSFYNEQFF.

A few counts support this clone. V usage is TRBV11-2 and J usage is TRBJ2-5; D gene ambiguous. Germline CDR1 and CDR2: SGHAT and FQNNGV. This CDR3 region has 11 residues. Trimming took off 5 bases at V and 5 bases at J, with 6 bases between the two ends. DNA for the CDR3: TGTGCCAGCAGCCCCGCTGAGACCCAGTACTTC. Its translation is CASSPAETQYF.

The chain couples TRBV4-2 to TRBJ2-5; D remains ambiguous. V lost 4 bases and J lost 4, with 16 bases in between. The V gene's germline CDR1 is LGHNA and CDR2 YNFKEQ. This CDR3 contains 15 residues. CDR3 in DNA: TGTGCCAGCAGCCCCCAGGTTGGTAGAGGAGAGACCCAGTACTTC. Amino acids: CASSPQVGRGETQYF.

In its sample, this clone was seen once. The V gene is TRBV18, the J gene TRBJ1-4; D gene unclear. V was pared by 1 base and J by 8 bases, with 8 bases between. This CDR3 is 13 amino acids long. The germline CDR1 and CDR2 sequences are KGHSH and LQKENI. The CDR3 bases are TGTGCCAGCTCACCACGGTCGGGCGAAAAACTGTTTTTT. Amino acid sequence: CASSPRSGEKLFF.

V is TRBV7-9 and J is TRBJ2-3; the D is unclear. The CDR3 runs 13 residues. The germline gives CDR1 SEHNR, CDR2 FQNEAQ (reference sequence). The ends were cut back, 1 base at V and 0 bases at J, with 2 bases in the middle. The CDR3 coding sequence is TGTGCCAGCAGCTTAGGAAGCACAGATACGCAGTATTTT. This sequence encodes CASSLGSTDTQYF.